The clone carrying this T cell receptor (beta chain) occurred once. Its antigen is not known. This specimen comes from a study of CD8+ T cells in alopecia areata. Study details: In an open-label trial, patients got 5 to 10 mg tofacitinib twice daily. Study-wide points: Significant decreases in scalp clonality and expanded CD8+ clones followed tofacitinib treatment. Uncertainty remains about how baseline CD8+ expansion links to response, with one nonresponder. It was observed that many expanded lesional clones persisted in scalp and blood during tofacitinib.

Documented treatment: oral pan-JAK inhibitor, 5-10 mg twice daily. Sequencing used cDNA as its template, made by extracting RNA and reverse transcribing it. Generated by immunoSEQ multiplex PCR, the TCRdb table keeps only in-frame clones and is missing some. Of approximately 280,000 clones listed, roughly 60% were seen once; the top ten hold less than 2%. The germline V gene has CDR1 MNHNS and CDR2 SASEGT. Losses at the gene ends were 1 base for V and 2 bases for J; bases not matched to a gene: 6. This CDR3 is built from 16 residues. J is TRBJ1-2 and V is TRBV6-1; 8 positions match TRBD1. The clonotype comes from a human donor with alopecia areata. This material consisted of CD4+ T cells sorted from blood, taken at week 24, from a patient treated with tofacitinib. In DNA, the CDR3 is TGTGCCAGCAGTGAAGGGTTGACAGGGGCGAACTATGGCTACACCTTC. As protein: CASSEGLTGANYGYTF.